The 11 T cell receptor beta chains reported below all come from one sample, sequenced in a study of OX40 agonist ivuxolimab in advanced cancers. The method was immunoSEQ multiplex PCR; TCRdb's version includes in-frame clones alone and lacks a portion of them. This sample has about 40,000 clones, with about 81% found just once. The source material was CD4+ or CD8+ T cells sorted from blood, sampled in a trial of the OX40 agonist ivuxolimab. These receptors were collected from an adult with an advanced solid tumor such as melanoma, head and neck, liver or kidney cancer.

This clone has a handful of counts. The gene calls are TRBV6-6 and TRBJ2-6, with unresolved D. The CDR3 contains 15 residues. Germline CDR1 is MNHNY and CDR2 is SVGAGI (reference sequence). The V and J ends lost 3 bases and 1 base respectively, with 7 bases between them. The CDR3 here is CASSYDISGANVLTF. The CDR3 DNA follows: TGTGCCAGCAGTTATGACATTTCTGGGGCCAACGTCCTGACTTTC.

The chain uses TRBV9 and TRBJ2-2; the D is unclear. The CDR3 is made up of 13 amino acids. CDR1 SGDLS and CDR2 YYNGEE come from the germline V gene. With 3 bases removed from V and 5 bases from J, the gap between germline ends came to 8 bases. The CDR3 sequence: CASSATVTGELFF. CDR3 nucleotides: TGTGCCAGCAGCGCAACCGTGACCGGGGAGCTGTTTTTT.

A few counts support this clone. The chain employs TRBV6-5 and TRBJ2-7; a possible D gene is TRBD2 (5 bases). With 4 bases removed from V and 6 bases from J, the gap between germline ends came to 7 bases. There are 11 residues in the CDR3. Per the germline V gene, CDR1 is MNHEY and CDR2 is SVGAGI. CDR3 amino acids: CASSSGGEQYF. The CDR3 coding sequence is TGTGCCAGCAGTTCTGGAGGCGAGCAGTACTTC.

The chain carries TRBV5-1 and TRBJ1-2; 11 bases agree with TRBD1. Germline loops: CDR1 SGHRS, CDR2 YFSETQ. V gave up 4 bases and J gave up 8 bases; unmatched junction bases: 10. The CDR3 is 15 amino acids. The DNA for the CDR3 is TGCGCCAGCAGCGCGGACAGGGGGCCTTTAGGAGGCTACACCTTC. Its protein product is CASSADRGPLGGYTF.

The chain is built from TRBV13 and TRBJ2-2; D is uncertain. The CDR3 extends over 13 amino acids. V lost 6 bases and J 4 bases, leaving 9 bases between the germline ends. The germline V gene has CDR1 PRHDT and CDR2 FYEKMQ (reference sequence). CDR3: CASSPNPTGELFF. CDR3 bases: TGTGCCAGCAGTCCCAACCCCACCGGGGAGCTGTTTTTT.

The chain recombines TRBV7-2 with TRBJ2-7, with D possibly called TRBD1 or TRBD2 (6 bases each). The CDR3 has 13 amino acids. Trimming left V 5 bases short and J 5 bases short, with 13 bases between. Germline V lookup: CDR1 SGHTA, CDR2 FQGNSA. The CDR3 region has the DNA TGTGCCAGCAGCGGAGGGGGAGTCAACGAGCAGTACTTC. Protein sequence: CASSGGGVNEQYF. The full variable domain, with the rest looked up from reference TRBV7-2 and TRBJ2-7, is GAGVSQSPSNKVTEKGKDVELRCDPISGHTALYWYRQSLGQGLEFLIYFQGNSAPDKSGLPSDRFSAERTGGSVSTLTIQRTQQEDSAVYLCASSGGGVNEQYFGPGTRLTVT.

This clone was seen a handful of times. A junction end diverges from the germline sequence, so it may reflect a read error. This chain joins TRBV4-3 and TRBJ2-3, with TRBD2 matching 15 bases. In germline, CDR1 is LGHNA, CDR2 YSLEER. The CDR3 length is 14 residues. The CDR3 DNA sequence: TGCGCCAGCAGCCAGTTCGGGACTAGCGGGAGGTCACATTTT. Amino acid sequence: CASSQFGTSGRSHF.

This clone was found once. The chain uses TRBV27 and TRBJ2-1, with 8 positions matching TRBD1. Germline V gene data show CDR1 as MNHEY and CDR2 as SMNVEV (reference sequence). The ends lost 6 bases at V and 2 bases at J; junction bases unmatched: 3. The CDR3 loop spans 14 amino acids. The CDR3 sequence is CASSSDRAYNEQFF. The CDR3 DNA follows: TGTGCCAGCAGCTCGGACAGGGCCTACAATGAGCAGTTCTTC.

This chain joins TRBV10-2 and TRBJ2-7; D ambiguous. V dropped 3 bases and J dropped 2 bases, with 8 bases sitting between them. Germline values: CDR1 WSHSY, CDR2 SAAADI. This CDR3 is 13 amino acids long. The CDR3 nucleotides are TGCGCCAGCAGTGATTTAGCTCCCTACGAGCAGTACGTC. Translation gives CASSDLAPYEQYV.

V gene TRBV18 combines with J gene TRBJ2-2; D is uncertain. The CDR3 is made up of 13 amino acids. Trimming removed 1 base from V and 6 bases from J, with 6 bases in between. Per germline, CDR1 KGHSH and CDR2 LQKENI. The CDR3 loop reads CASSPRGSGELFF. The CDR3 bases are TGTGCCAGCTCACCACGGGGATCCGGGGAGCTGTTTTTT. Looking up the rest from reference TRBV18 and TRBJ2-2 gives the full variable domain: NAGVMQNPRHLVRRRGQEARLRCSPMKGHSHVYWYRQLPEEGLKFMVYLQKENIIDESGMPKERFSAEFPKEGPSILRIQQVVRGDSAAYFCASSPRGSGELFFGEGSRLTVL.

The gene calls are TRBV2 and TRBJ1-4; D not resolved. V lost 4 bases and J 5 bases, leaving 8 bases between the germline ends. Germline CDR1 SNHLY, CDR2 FYNNEI. The CDR3 covers 13 residues. In DNA form, the CDR3 reads TGTGCCAGCAGTGTCTTAGAGAATGAAAAACTGTTTTTT. Amino acids: CASSVLENEKLFF.